This paragraph covers one T cell receptor beta chain sequence. This clonotype was detected only a few times. The target of this receptor is not known. Base qualities are missing; no much larger clone stands one base away. This sample stems from a study of response to subunit inactivated influenza vaccine (dated by TCRdb to the late 2010s). With regard to the full study: Deep quantitative profiling of the T cell receptor repertoire was used in the study to follow responses to a trivalent subunit inactivated influenza vaccine. What the study reported, not specific to this receptor: It was suggested by the authors that each seasonal influenza vaccination may recruit only a limited number of new T cells.

Taken from cysteine to phenylalanine, the CDR3 has 16 residues. The retained sequence is limited to the CDR3, 48 bases, with the frame set at the first base. Library preparation was by RT-PCR. The run used an Illumina HiSeq 2500. Using fastp at Q25 and MiXCR, TCRdb reprocessed the public reads and kept productive beta chains. Entries that share a CDR3 protein sequence are merged under the most common genes and DNA. Within this sample are about 580,000 distinct CDR3 sequences, with 14% of them counted one time only. The top ten clones comprise 11% of the sample. The sequencing used PBMCs from blood, collected 12 days after vaccination. The rearrangement combines TRBV21-1 with TRBJ2-1; the D segment call TRBD2 is taken from the table without a DNA check. TRBV21-1 is a listed pseudogene. The clonotype was recovered from a man aged 45-60 years who received an inactivated influenza vaccine. Donor details come from another sample of the same person, matched by shared clones. Read as DNA, the sequence is TGTGCCAGCAAATATCGCGGGACTAGCAAAAACAATGAGCAGTTCTTC. Translated, it reads CASKYRGTSKNNEQFF.